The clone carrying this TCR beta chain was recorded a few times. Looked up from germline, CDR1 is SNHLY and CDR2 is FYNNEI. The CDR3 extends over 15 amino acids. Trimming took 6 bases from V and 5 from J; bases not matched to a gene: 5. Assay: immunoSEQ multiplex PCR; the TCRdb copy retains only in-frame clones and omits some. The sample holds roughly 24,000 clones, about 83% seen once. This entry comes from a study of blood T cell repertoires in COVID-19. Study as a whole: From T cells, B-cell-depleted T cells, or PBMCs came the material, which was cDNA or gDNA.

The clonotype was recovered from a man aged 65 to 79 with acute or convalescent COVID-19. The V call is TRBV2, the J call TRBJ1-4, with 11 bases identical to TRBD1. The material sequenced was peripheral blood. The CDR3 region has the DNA TGTGCCAGCAGGGATTGGACAGGGGGCAATGAAAAACTGTTTTTT. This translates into CASRDWTGGNEKLFF. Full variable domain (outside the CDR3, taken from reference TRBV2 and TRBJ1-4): EPEVTQTPSHQVTQMGQEVILRCVPISNHLYFYWYRQILGQKVEFLVSFYNNEISEKSEIFDDQFSVERPDGSNFTLKIRSTKLEDSAMYFCASRDWTGGNEKLFFGSGTQLSVL.